The 15 T cell receptor beta chains listed next were all sequenced from one sample in a study of shared clonotypes between healthy human individuals. Method: immunoSEQ multiplex PCR; TCRdb's copy keeps in-frame clones and lacks some. The sample includes 600,000 to 700,000 clones, around 73% of them seen just once. The sequencing input was memory CD4+ T cells sorted from blood. Regarding subset: CD45RA-negative fraction. The receptor source for this set is a woman in her twenties or thirties in good health.

The rearrangement uses TRBV28 and TRBJ2-3; 8 bases map to TRBD2. The CDR3 covers 16 residues. V shed 4 bases and J 1 base; nucleotides not matched to a gene: 7. Germline CDR1 is MDHEN and CDR2 is SYDVKM. This chain's CDR3 is CASSSTGTSGTDTQYF. CDR3 nucleotides: TGTGCCAGCAGTTCGACCGGGACTAGTGGCACAGATACGCAGTATTTT.

The chain uses TRBV5-1 and TRBJ2-1; possibly TRBD1 for D (6 bases). The length of the CDR3 is 14 residues. The germline V gene encodes CDR1 SGHRS and CDR2 YFSETQ. V lost 2 bases and J lost 6, with 12 bases in between. CDR3 DNA sequence: TGCGCCAGCAGCTTAGGGGGTACCAGCAATGAGCAGTTCTTC. As protein: CASSLGGTSNEQFF.

This clone has a single count. V is TRBV10-2 and J is TRBJ2-3, with 7 nucleotides matching TRBD1. The CDR3 is 16 residues long. V trimming: 6 bases; J trimming: 1 base; junction bases outside the gene matches: 10. Per the germline V gene, CDR1 is WSHSY and CDR2 is SAAADI. The CDR3 here is CASSRGQDPRTDTQYF. CDR3 coding DNA: TGCGCCAGCAGCCGCGGACAGGACCCTCGCACAGATACGCAGTATTTT.

The chain uses TRBV5-1 and TRBJ1-4; unclear D gene. The V and J ends lost 5 bases and 8 bases respectively, with 10 bases between them. The CDR3 runs to 12 residues. Looked up from germline, CDR1 is SGHRS and CDR2 is YFSETQ. The CDR3 DNA sequence: TGCGCCAGCAGATCCATTCCCGAAAAACTGTTTTTT. Translation gives CASRSIPEKLFF. The whole variable domain, remainder taken from reference TRBV5-1 and TRBJ1-4, is KAGVTQTPRYLIKTRGQQVTLSCSPISGHRSVSWYQQTPGQGLQFLFEYFSETQRNKGNFPGRFSGRQFSNSRSEMNVSTLELGDSALYLCASRSIPEKLFFGSGTQLSVL.

The chain is built from TRBV6-1 and TRBJ2-2; the D gene is possibly TRBD1 (5 bases). V was shortened by 3 bases and J by 1 base, with 15 bases between the two germline ends. The CDR3 is made up of 17 amino acids. CDR1 and CDR2 from the germline V gene are MNHNS and SASEGT. The CDR3 bases are TGTGCCAGCAGTGATCTTTTAGGACAAAAGAACACCGGGGAGCTGTTTTTT. Translation: CASSDLLGQKNTGELFF.

The chain combines TRBV7-9 with TRBJ1-1, with D perhaps matching TRBD1 (6 bases). V dropped 6 bases and J dropped 0 bases, with 11 bases sitting between them. This CDR3 is built from 14 residues. Germline V gives CDR1 SEHNR, CDR2 FQNEAQ (reference sequence). This chain's CDR3 is CASRDRKMNTEAFF. The CDR3, as DNA: TGTGCCAGCAGGGACAGAAAAATGAACACTGAAGCTTTCTTT.

The genes are TRBV4-1 and TRBJ1-1; tentatively, D is TRBD1 (6 bases). Germline values: CDR1 MGHRA, CDR2 YSYEKL. V was cut by 3 bases and J by 0 bases, with 17 bases left in between. This CDR3 spans 17 amino acids. The CDR3 DNA follows: TGCGCCAGCAGCCACCATCGTACAGGGAGTATGAACACTGAAGCTTTCTTT. It codes for CASSHHRTGSMNTEAFF.

The chain joins TRBV25-1 to TRBJ2-5, with TRBD1 matching over 9 bases. This CDR3 comprises 17 residues. The trim removed 3 bases at V and 1 base at J, leaving 9 bases unmatched. CDR1 is MGHDK, CDR2 SYGVNS, per germline. The CDR3 DNA follows: TGTGCCAGCAGTGAGCCACAGGGGGCCAAATCCCAAGAGACCCAGTACTTC. Amino acid sequence: CASSEPQGAKSQETQYF. The full variable domain, its missing parts supplied by reference TRBV25-1 and TRBJ2-5, is EADIYQTPRYLVIGTGKKITLECSQTMGHDKMYWYQQDPGMELHLIHYSYGVNSTEKGDLSSESTVSRIRTEHFPLTLESARPSHTSQYLCASSEPQGAKSQETQYFGPGTRLLVL.

Ten or more counts support this clone. The chain links TRBV25-1 to TRBJ2-3, with D tentatively TRBD1 (5 bases). This CDR3 has 12 amino acids. The germline V and J ends were trimmed by 3 bases and 9 bases, with 10 bases remaining between them. Germline CDR1 and CDR2: MGHDK and SYGVNS. CDR3 in amino acids: CASSDRAATQYF. The DNA for the CDR3 is TGTGCCAGCAGTGACAGGGCGGCGACGCAGTATTTT.

J is TRBJ2-7 and V is TRBV7-8; the D is unclear. The CDR3 sequence is 13 residues long. CDR1 and CDR2 (germline): SGHVS, FQNEAQ. V lost 5 bases and J 5 bases, leaving 13 bases between the germline ends. CDR3 sequence: CASSPPRVDEQYF. The CDR3 nucleotides read TGTGCCAGCAGCCCCCCGCGAGTTGACGAGCAGTACTTC.

V gene TRBV11-1 combines with J gene TRBJ2-2; 9 nucleotides match TRBD1. Germline lookup yields CDR1 SGHAT and CDR2 FQDESV (reference sequence). The CDR3 runs to 15 residues. The junction had 9 bases not matched to a gene; V was cut back by 7 bases and J by 6 bases. CDR3: CASTTGTGRPGELFF. Here the CDR3 DNA reads TGTGCCAGCACAACCGGGACAGGGCGTCCCGGGGAGCTGTTTTTT.

The rearrangement joins TRBV11-1 to TRBJ2-1, with 7 bases aligning to TRBD2. CDR3 length: 16 amino acids. V trimming: 5 bases; J trimming: 6 bases; junction bases outside the gene matches: 13. Per germline, CDR1 SGHAT and CDR2 FQDESV (reference sequence). The CDR3 protein is CASSPWGRAGGNEQFF. In DNA, the CDR3 is TGTGCCAGCAGCCCCTGGGGGAGGGCCGGAGGCAATGAGCAGTTCTTC.

The V gene is TRBV11-2, the J gene TRBJ2-3; the D is unclear. The germline CDR1 and CDR2 sequences are SGHAT and FQNNGV. The CDR3 spans 14 residues. Trimming removed 4 bases at V and 2 bases at J, with 10 bases between. This chain's CDR3 is CASSSGRDTDTQYF. Here the CDR3 DNA reads TGTGCCAGCAGCTCCGGTCGCGACACAGATACGCAGTATTTT.

This chain joins TRBV4-1 and TRBJ2-3; a weak D match, TRBD1 (6 bases). Trimming pared 2 bases from V and 4 bases from J, leaving 10 bases between. CDR1 is MGHRA and CDR2 is YSYEKL in the germline V gene. The CDR3 length is 14 residues. CDR3 DNA: TGCGCCAGCAGCCAACCACAGGGCGCAGATACGCAGTATTTT. Translation: CASSQPQGADTQYF.

CDR3 amino acids: CASSLVGQGVDGYTF. CDR3 coding DNA: TGTGCCAGCAGCTTAGTGGGACAGGGGGTAGACGGCTACACCTTC. The J gene is TRBJ1-2, the V gene TRBV7-2; TRBD1 aligns across 11 bases. Germline V CDR1 and CDR2: SGHTA, FQGNSA. V gave up 1 base and J gave up 8 bases; unmatched junction bases: 6. The CDR3 sequence is 15 residues long. The entire variable domain, with the rest obtained from reference TRBV7-2 and TRBJ1-2, is as follows: GAGVSQSPSNKVTEKGKDVELRCDPISGHTALYWYRQSLGQGLEFLIYFQGNSAPDKSGLPSDRFSAERTGGSVSTLTIQRTQQEDSAVYLCASSLVGQGVDGYTFGSGTRLTVV.